This T cell receptor (beta chain) was identified in a study of blood T cell repertoires in COVID-19. Study in general: PBMCs, B-cell-depleted T cells, or T cells were the source of the cDNA or gDNA that made up the material.

Study members were between about 18 and 100 years old and lived in roughly 24 US regions. The study assigned cohorts using participant-reported clinical history. In the original analysis: Amplification of reference gene primers provided the estimated nucleated cell counts. The repertoire was sequenced with immunoSEQ multiplex PCR; TCRdb's copy has only in-frame clones and lacks some. V and J calls and clone size are as listed in that table; D and trimming were resolved from the DNA. The top ten clones hold 8.5% to 10% of a sample with fewer than 250,000 clones, around 81% of them seen once. Germline V CDR1 and CDR2: LNHDA, SQIVND (reference sequence). The CDR3 runs 14 residues. The germline V and J ends were trimmed by 6 bases and 2 bases, with 13 bases remaining between them.

The chain has TRBV19 and TRBJ1-2, with D maybe TRBD1 (6 bases). Sequenced: PBMCs or T cells enriched from blood (not recorded which). This clonotype originated in a woman aged 50 to 65 with acute COVID-19. In DNA, the CDR3 is TGTGCCAGTAGCAGGGGCACTGGAAACTATGGCTACACCTTC. Protein: CASSRGTGNYGYTF.